This TCR beta chain is drawn from a study of blood T cell repertoires in COVID-19. Overall study context: Both acute and convalescent COVID-19 samples were obtained from the United States, Italy and Spain. From T cells, B-cell-depleted T cells, or PBMCs came the material, which was cDNA or gDNA.

In its sample, this clone was seen a few times. CDR3 size: 14 residues. Germline values: CDR1 SGDLS, CDR2 YYNGEE. The ends lost 6 bases at V and 5 bases at J; junction bases unmatched: 6. Original processing methods: Cell counts per sample came from amplifying reference gene primers. Libraries were prepared by immunoSEQ multiplex PCR; TCRdb keeps only in-frame clonotypes and omits some of them. V, J and clone size were drawn from that table, and D and trimming were deduced from the DNA. The sample includes under 300,000 clones, around 86% seen only once; the top ten take about 7.6%. The chain joins TRBV9 to TRBJ2-5; 11 bases line up with TRBD2. The receptor was derived from a woman in her 70s with active or convalescent COVID-19. What was sequenced was peripheral blood. For the CDR3, the DNA is TGTGCCAGCAACTCTGGGACTAGCGGCGAGACCCAGTACTTC. It encodes CASNSGTSGETQYF.